Below, one T cell receptor beta chain is given with its context. Its antigen is currently unknown. J gave up 2 bases and V 1 base, and 4 bases lay outside the gene matches. The CDR3 has 16 amino acids. Germline V gene lookup returns CDR1 SGDLS and CDR2 YYNGEE. Primers: 60 Vbeta forward and 13 Jbeta reverse. Libraries were prepared by immunoSEQ multiplex PCR; TCRdb keeps only in-frame clonotypes and omits some of them. The sample contains about 240,000 clones, over 70% of which appear only once. These data are taken from a study of cytomegalovirus exposure and HLA in healthy donors. Whole-study results and caveats: Judged likely to be a sequencing artifact was a cluster of highly shared sequence variants.

The sequenced sample was PBMCs. The rearrangement joins TRBV9 to TRBJ2-7, with TRBD1 matching over 12 bases. The clonotype originates from a woman aged 60-75 years in good health and CMV-seropositive. For the CDR3, the DNA is TGTGCCAGCAGCGTACAAGGGACAGGGGGCACCTACGAGCAGTACTTC. Protein product: CASSVQGTGGTYEQYF.